Listed below are T cell receptor beta chains from one sample, sequenced in a study of blood T cell repertoires in COVID-19. TCRdb's table, derived via immunoSEQ multiplex PCR, lists solely in-frame clones and lacks some. Of 110,000 or so clones in the sample, roughly 79% were seen once. Material for sequencing was peripheral blood. The receptors stem from a woman between 65 and 79 years old with acute or convalescent COVID-19. The CDR3 runs from the conserved cysteine through the conserved F or W. D genes are given only for firm matches. Some rows mark clone size as missing; the rest say once, few, many or name a class of expanded clone.

>TRBD1|NA|TRBJ1-1|15|TRBV7-9
TGTGCCAGCAGCACCCGACAGGGTGTGGACACTGAAGCTTTCTTT
CASSTRQGVDTEAFF
>NA|NA|TRBJ1-1|13|TRBV28
TGTGCCAGCAGGAGCCGGGACTGGGAGTCGGCTTTCTTT
CASRSRDWESAFF
>TRBD1|NA|TRBJ1-2|13|TRBV28
TGTGCCAGCAGGAGCAGGGGGAAGGATGGCTACACCTTC
CASRSRGKDGYTF
>TRBD2|NA|TRBJ2-7|15|TRBV3-1/TRBV3-2
TGTGCCAGCAGCCAATCCGCGGGGGGAGGATACGAGCAGTACTTC
CASSQSAGGGYEQYF
>TRBD1|few|TRBJ1-6|14|TRBV30
TGTGCCGGCAGGGGGTACCGCTATAATTCACCCCTCCACTTT
CAGRGYRYNSPLHF
>NA|NA|TRBJ1-2|12|TRBV27
TGTGCCAGCAGTTTCCTCGGGGGTGGCTACACCTTC
CASSFLGGGYTF
>TRBD2|NA|TRBJ2-3|20|TRBV7-2
TGTGCCAGCAGCTTAGCCGGACTAGCGGGGGGAATTAGAGGGACAGATACGCAGTATTTT
CASSLAGLAGGIRGTDTQYF
>TRBD1|NA|TRBJ1-2|13|TRBV30
TGTGCCTGGAGCCGGGACAGGCCCTATGGCTACACCTTC
CAWSRDRPYGYTF
>NA|NA|TRBJ2-1|15|TRBV11-3
TGTGCCAGCAGCTTGATGGGGGCAGGAAACAATGAGCAGTTCTTC
CASSLMGAGNNEQFF
>TRBD1|NA|TRBJ1-6|18|TRBV3-1/TRBV3-2
TGTGCCAGCAGCGTGACAGGGGGCGCCGGATCCTATAATTCACCCCTCCACTTT
CASSVTGGAGSYNSPLHF
>NA|NA|TRBJ1-1|13|TRBV3-1/TRBV3-2
TGTGCCAGCAGCCAAGCAGGTGTCACTGAAGCTTTCTTT
CASSQAGVTEAFF
>TRBD1|NA|TRBJ1-2|15|TRBV27
TGTGCCAGCAGTCTCGCAGGGGGCCCAAACTATGGCTACACCTTC
CASSLAGGPNYGYTF
>NA|NA|TRBJ1-2|15|TRBV4-3
TGCGCCAGCAGCGCCTTGCAGGGGTCTAACTATGGCTACACCTTC
CASSALQGSNYGYTF
>TRBD2|NA|TRBJ2-5|15|TRBV19
TGTGCCAGTAGTATCAGCGGGGGGTTCCAAGAGACCCAGTACTTC
CASSISGGFQETQYF
>NA|NA|TRBJ1-2|14|TRBV18
TGTGCCAGCTCACCAATCGGGTCTAACTATGGCTACACCTTC
CASSPIGSNYGYTF
>NA|NA|TRBJ1-3|13|TRBV12-5
TGTGCTAGTGGTTTGGTAGGCGCGGACACCATATATTTT
CASGLVGADTIYF
>TRBD1|NA|TRBJ1-2|14|TRBV30
TGTGCCTGGACCTACGGGACAGGGGAGGGAGGCTACACCTTC
CAWTYGTGEGGYTF
>TRBD1|NA|TRBJ1-4|13|TRBV19
TGTGCCAGTAGGGACAGGGCTAATGAAAAACTGTTTTTT
CASRDRANEKLFF
>TRBD2|NA|TRBJ2-2|14|TRBV6-2/TRBV6-3
TGTGCCAGCAGCTACTTAGCGGGAGGGAGGGAGCTGTTTTTT
CASSYLAGGRELFF
>TRBD2|NA|TRBJ2-3|16|TRBV5-6
TGTGCCAGCAGCTTGAGTGTAGCGGGGCCCACAGATACGCAGTATTTT
CASSLSVAGPTDTQYF
>TRBD2|NA|TRBJ2-1|17|TRBV28
TGTGCCAGCAGTTGGGGACTAGCGGGGCGGTTTGGCAATGAGCAGTTCTTC
CASSWGLAGRFGNEQFF
>TRBD1|NA|TRBJ2-1|15|TRBV7-8
TGTGCCAGCAGCCCCGGGACAGGGTTGTACAATGAGCAGTTCTTC
CASSPGTGLYNEQFF
>NA|NA|TRBJ2-5|14|TRBV25-1
TGTGCCAGCAGTGAAGATCCCGCCCAGGAGACCCAGTACTTC
CASSEDPAQETQYF
>NA|NA|TRBJ2-2|17|TRBV6-2/TRBV6-3
TGTGCCAGCAGTACCCTAACCATGGGGGGGGCAGCCGGGGAGCTGTTTTTT
CASSTLTMGGAAGELFF
>NA|once|TRBJ1-1|15|TRBV19
TGTGCCAGTAGTAGTGGCGGGGCGGTGAACACTGAAGCTTTCTTT
CASSSGGAVNTEAFF
>NA|NA|TRBJ1-2|17|TRBV2
TGTGCCAGCAGCTACTCCGAGTCCGGGACAAGCAACTATGGCTACACCTTC
CASSYSESGTSNYGYTF
>NA|NA|TRBJ1-2|14|TRBV6-5
TGTGCCAGCCGCGTATTGTCTCTTAACTATGGCTACACCTTC
CASRVLSLNYGYTF
>TRBD1|few|TRBJ2-1|16|TRBV7-2
TGTGCCAGCAGCACCCGGACAGGGAGCTCCTACAATGAGCAGTTCTTC
CASSTRTGSSYNEQFF
>TRBD2|NA|TRBJ2-3|16|TRBV4-2
TGTGCCAGCAGCCAAGGGATACAGCGGGAAACAGATACGCAGTATTTT
CASSQGIQRETDTQYF
>TRBD2|NA|TRBJ2-1|17|TRBV7-2
TGTGCCAGCAGCTTATTTGGGGGGCTAGCGGGCCCCAATGAGCAGTTCTTC
CASSLFGGLAGPNEQFF
>NA|once|TRBJ1-2|14|TRBV14
TGTGCCAGCAGCCAAGCCGGGGTCCGCTATGGCTACACCTTC
CASSQAGVRYGYTF
>NA|once|TRBJ1-5|14|TRBV7-2
TGTGCCAGCAGCTTAGGACAGATAAATCAGCCCCAGCATTTT
CASSLGQINQPQHF
>NA|NA|TRBJ2-7|15|TRBV5-6
TGTGCCAGCAGCTATTTCCAGGTCCGGGACTACGAGCAGTACTTC
CASSYFQVRDYEQYF
>NA|NA|TRBJ1-3|17|TRBV28
TGTGCCAGCACCTCTAATTCGGGGAGATACTCTGGAAACACCATATATTTT
CASTSNSGRYSGNTIYF
>NA|NA|TRBJ2-7|16|TRBV7-2
TGTGCCAGCAGCGGACTTACGAGAGGCAGAGCCTACGAGCAGTACTTC
CASSGLTRGRAYEQYF
>TRBD1|NA|TRBJ1-1|15|TRBV28
TGTGCCAGCAGTTTGGCAGGGGGAATGAACACTGAAGCTTTCTTT
CASSLAGGMNTEAFF
>TRBD1|NA|TRBJ1-2|13|TRBV19
TGTGCCAGTAGGCGAGACAGGGGATGGGGCTACACCTTC
CASRRDRGWGYTF
>NA|NA|TRBJ1-1|17|TRBV5-1
TGCGCCAGCAGCTCCCACTACCCAGTCCTTGGGAACACTGAAGCTTTCTTT
CASSSHYPVLGNTEAFF
>TRBD2|NA|TRBJ2-3|17|TRBV15
TGTGCCACCAGCAGAAATCTTGGGACTAGCGGGACAGATACGCAGTATTTT
CATSRNLGTSGTDTQYF
>NA|NA|TRBJ1-6|15|TRBV27
TGTGCCAGCACCCCCCGGGCAGGGGAAGGTTCACCCCTCCACTTT
CASTPRAGEGSPLHF
>TRBD1|once|TRBJ1-1|16|TRBV4-3
TGCGCCAGCAGCCAAGGCAGGGGGTTGGGGAACACTGAAGCTTTCTTT
CASSQGRGLGNTEAFF
>NA|once|TRBJ2-1|11|TRBV12-3/TRBV12-4
TGTGCCAGCAGTTTGAGAGGAGAGCAGTTCTTC
CASSLRGEQFF
>NA|NA|TRBJ1-2|13|TRBV5-1
TGCGCCAGCAGCCCCCCCTTAAATGAGGGCTACACCTTC
CASSPPLNEGYTF
>NA|NA|TRBJ1-4|15|TRBV15
TGTGCCACCAGCAACTTCCTCGGAGTACGTGAAAAACTGTTTTTT
CATSNFLGVREKLFF
>NA|NA|TRBJ2-1|12|TRBV7-9
TGTGCCAGCAGCCCTATTGTGAATGAGCAGTTCTTC
CASSPIVNEQFF
>NA|NA|TRBJ2-6|14|TRBV6-9
TGTGCCAGCAGTTCCCAATCTGGGGCCAACGTCCTGACTTTC
CASSSQSGANVLTF